This entry concerns a single T cell receptor beta chain. These data come from a study of T cell changes during pregnancy in multiple sclerosis. Sequencing used immunoSEQ multiplex PCR; TCRdb keeps in-frame clones, though not all of them. The sample contains approximately 33,000 clones, 88% of which appear only once. CDR3 length equals 14 residues. The V segment lost 6 bases and the J segment 8 bases; nucleotides outside the gene matches: 12. In germline, CDR1 is SGHTA, CDR2 FQGNSA. This sequence joins TRBV7-2 and TRBJ1-2, with 7 bases that match TRBD1. Here the sequenced sample was CD4+ T cells from peripheral blood mononuclear cells, taken in the first trimester of pregnancy. The source is a female donor in good health, enrolled as a control in a pregnancy study. The CDR3 sequence: CASSFNRGGGGYTF. In DNA form, the CDR3 reads TGTGCCAGCAGTTTTAATAGAGGGGGCGGCGGCTACACCTTC.